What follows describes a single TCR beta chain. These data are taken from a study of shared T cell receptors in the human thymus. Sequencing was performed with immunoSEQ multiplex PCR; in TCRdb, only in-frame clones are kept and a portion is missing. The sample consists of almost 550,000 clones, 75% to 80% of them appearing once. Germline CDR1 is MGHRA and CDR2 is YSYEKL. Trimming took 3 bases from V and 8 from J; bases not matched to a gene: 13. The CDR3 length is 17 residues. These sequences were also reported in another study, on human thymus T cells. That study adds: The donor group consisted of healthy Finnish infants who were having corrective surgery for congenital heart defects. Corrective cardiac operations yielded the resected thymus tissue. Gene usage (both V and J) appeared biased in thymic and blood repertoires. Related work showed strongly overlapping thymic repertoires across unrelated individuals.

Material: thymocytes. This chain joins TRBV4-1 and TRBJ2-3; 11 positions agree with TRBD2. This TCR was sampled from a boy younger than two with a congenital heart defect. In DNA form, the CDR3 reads TGCGCCAGCAGCCACACTAGCGGGAGCGCTAGGGGGGGTACGCAGTATTTT. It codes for CASSHTSGSARGGTQYF.